A selection of T cell receptor beta chains follows, all from one sample in a study of tumor-infiltrating lymphocytes in primary liver carcinoma. TCRdb recomputed calls from the multiplex PCR reads with MiXCR, one row per CDR3 protein. The sample lists some 50,000 distinct CDR3 sequences; less than 85% were seen once. Sequences were obtained from liver tumor tissue from sampling region 5. The receptors were gathered from a man aged 40-49 years with primary liver carcinoma and hepatitis B virus infection. The CDR3 runs from the conserved cysteine through the conserved F or W. A D gene is named only where the DNA matches it firmly. Clone size is stated in some rows and not others, as once, few, many or a class when expanded.

D,V,size,J,CDR3,DNA
NA,TRBV11-2,NA,TRBJ1-1,CASSPLPDAMNTEASF,TGTGCCAGCAGCCCTTTACCGGACGCCATGAACACTGAAGCTTCCTTC
TRBD2,TRBV11-3,NA,TRBJ2-1,CASSLSGTNGGSEQFF,TGTGCCAGCAGCTTATCAGGGACTAACGGGGGAAGTGAGCAGTTCTTC
TRBD2,TRBV4-1,NA,TRBJ2-4,CASRQIPVTSAAKNIQYF,TGCGCCAGCAGGCAAATTCCCGTGACTAGCGCCGCCAAAAACATTCAGTACTTC
NA,TRBV28,few,TRBJ2-5,CASSLEGVETQYF,TGTGCCAGCAGTTTGGAGGGGGTGGAGACCCAGTACTTC
NA,TRBV11-2,NA,TRBJ2-1,CASSLRVRKQFF,TGTGCCAGCAGCTTGAGGGTACGTAAACAGTTCTTC
NA,TRBV11-2,NA,TRBJ2-7,CASKAGYEGYF,TGTGCCAGTAAGGCGGGCTACGAGGGGTACTTC
NA,TRBV4-1,NA,TRBJ1-5,CASYLGGGDGQPQHF,TGCGCCAGCTACCTAGGAGGAGGGGACGGCCAGCCCCAGCATTTT
NA,TRBV30,NA,TRBJ2-5,CAWSGPPLLDQETQYF,TGTGCCTGGAGTGGCCCCCCCCTGCTTGACCAAGAGACCCAGTACTTC
NA,TRBV29-1,NA,TRBJ1-4,CSAAINEKLFF,TGCAGCGCTGCAATTAATGAAAAGCTGTTTTTT
TRBD1,TRBV29-1,few,TRBJ2-1,CSIVSGTGGAGRQFF,TGCAGCATAGTGAGTGGGACAGGGGGCGCGGGCAGGCAGTTCTTC
NA,TRBV7-8,NA,TRBJ1-6,CASSIQGRENSALRF,TGTGCCAGCAGCATCCAGGGGAGGGAGAATTCAGCCCTCCGCTTT
NA,TRBV6-1,NA,TRBJ1-2,CATSVKQAIYDYTF,TGTGCCACCAGTGTGAAGCAAGCTATCTATGACTACACCTTC
TRBD2,TRBV29-1,NA,TRBJ2-3,CRVSGVRTSGRATDTQYF,TGCAGAGTGTCAGGGGTGCGGACTAGCGGGAGGGCCACAGATACGCAGTATTTT
TRBD2,TRBV30,many,TRBJ2-2,CAWSGLAGANTGELFF,TGTGCCTGGTCCGGACTAGCGGGAGCGAACACCGGGGAGCTGTTTTTT
NA,TRBV27,NA,TRBJ1-3,CASSLSYSGNTIYF,TGTGCCAGCAGTTTAAGTTACTCTGGAAACACCATATATTTT
NA,TRBV6-8,NA,TRBJ2-7,CASSLGQVATREQYF,TGTGCCAGCAGTTTGGGTCAGGTCGCCACGAGAGAGCAGTACTTC
TRBD2,TRBV6-1,NA,TRBJ2-1,CTSRLAGGYDQFF,TGTACCAGCAGGCTAGCGGGAGGATATGATCAGTTCTTC
TRBD1,TRBV2,NA,TRBJ2-3,CASNSRGRGTDTQYF,TGTGCCAGCAATTCCAGGGGGCGTGGAACAGATACGCAGTATTTT
NA,TRBV11-2,NA,TRBJ2-5,CGSSSTGILSFQYF,TGTGGCAGCAGCTCGACGGGGATATTATCGTTCCAGTACTTC
NA,TRBV4-1,NA,TRBJ2-7,CVSSQLLLALPDKLGSYEQYF,TGCGTCAGCAGCCAGCTTCTTCTTGCCCTACCGGACAAGCTTGGTTCCTACGAGCAGTACTTC
TRBD2,TRBV7-2,NA,TRBJ2-5,CASSLQREETQYF,TGTGCCAGCAGCTTACAGCGGGAGGAGACCCAGTACTTC
TRBD2,TRBV11-2,few,TRBJ2-1,CASSPRLAGVPMGQFF,TGTGCCAGCAGCCCTCGGTTAGCGGGGGTCCCAATGGGGCAGTTCTTC
NA,TRBV10-1,NA,TRBJ2-2,CASSELARGELFF,TGCGCCAGCAGCGAGCTAGCGCGGGGGGAGCTGTTTTTT
NA,TRBV10-1,NA,TRBJ2-2,CASIAFSQGPGRNTGELFF,TGCGCCAGCATTGCCTTTTCACAGGGTCCGGGGAGGAACACCGGAGAGCTGTTTTTT
TRBD2,TRBV6-5,once,TRBJ2-7,CASSPRERSAKHYNEQYF,TGCGCCAGCAGCCCGCGGGAGCGCTCAGCAAAACACTACAATGAGCAGTACTTC
NA,TRBV7-3,NA,TRBJ2-1,CASSLGRQGEQFF,TGTGCCAGCAGCTTAGGACGCCAAGGGGAGCAGTTCTTC
NA,TRBV29-1,NA,TRBJ2-1,CSVNRDGAYNEQFF,TGCAGCGTTAACAGGGACGGGGCATACAATGAGCAGTTCTTC
NA,TRBV28,few,TRBJ2-4,CASSAIPKNIQYF,TGTGCCAGCAGTGCAATCCCGAAAAACATTCAGTACTTC
NA,TRBV10-3,once,TRBJ2-3,CAISEETVRDTQYF,TGTGCCATCAGTGAGGAAACCGTGAGGGATACGCAGTATTTT
NA,TRBV12-5,NA,TRBJ2-3,CASGLGLDGTGTQYF,TGTGCTAGTGGTTTGGGGCTAGACGGTACAGGTACGCAGTATTTT
TRBD2,TRBV6-1,many,TRBJ2-3,CASVLAGGADTQYF,TGTGCCAGCGTACTAGCGGGAGGGGCAGATACGCAGTATTTT
NA,TRBV4-1,NA,TRBJ2-5,CANSQEKETQNF,TGCGCCAACAGCCAGGAAAAAGAGACCCAGAACTTC
NA,TRBV19,NA,TRBJ2-1,CASTVYDYNEQFF,TGTGCCAGTACAGTCTACGACTACAATGAGCAGTTCTTC
NA,TRBV11-2,few,TRBJ2-1,CAIGQDQASSNEQFF,TGTGCCATCGGGCAAGACCAGGCATCCTCCAATGAGCAGTTCTTC
NA,TRBV4-1,few,TRBJ2-7,CASSQDFPPNGEQYF,TGCGCCAGCAGCCAGGATTTCCCTCCCAACGGGGAGCAGTACTTC
NA,TRBV28,many,TRBJ2-2,CASRLGGTGELFF,TGTGCCAGCAGGCTAGGGGGGACCGGGGAGCTGTTTTTT
NA,TRBV7-8,NA,TRBJ2-3,CASSLAVGVAQATQYF,TGTGCAAGCAGCTTAGCGGTGGGGGTAGCTCAGGCCACGCAGTATTTT
NA,TRBV10-1,many,TRBJ1-3,CASSESTGSGNTIYF,TGCGCCAGCAGTGAGTCAACGGGATCTGGAAACACCATATATTTT
NA,TRBV7-9,NA,TRBJ1-1,CASSLVDGDEALF,TGTGCCAGCAGCCTCGTCGACGGGGATGAAGCTCTCTTT
NA,TRBV29-1,many,TRBJ2-1,CSVDAQRSNEQFF,TGCAGCGTTGATGCTCAGAGGAGCAATGAGCAGTTCTTC
TRBD2,TRBV6-2/TRBV6-3,NA,TRBJ2-7,CASSYSSYSGRSYEQYF,TGTGCCAGCAGTTACTCCAGCTATAGCGGGAGATCCTACGAACAGTACTTC
NA,TRBV28,NA,TRBJ2-3,CASSYGLGGGDTQYF,TGTGCCAGCAGCTACGGACTAGGGGGAGGAGATACGCAGTATTTT
NA,TRBV7-3,NA,TRBJ2-3,CASSLSSTDTQYF,TGTGCCAGCAGCTTATCCAGCACAGATACGCAGTATTTT
NA,TRBV6-1,NA,TRBJ1-2,CVSSEARRGRNYGYTF,TGTGTCAGCAGTGAGGCAAGACGTGGCAGAAATTATGGCTACACCTTC
TRBD1,TRBV5-4,once,TRBJ2-1,CASSLDRGHYNVQFF,TGTGCCAGCAGCCTCGACAGGGGGCACTACAATGTGCAGTTCTTC
NA,TRBV10-3,NA,TRBJ2-1,CAISSYNEQFF,TGTGCCATCAGTTCGTACAATGAGCAGTTCTTC
NA,TRBV12-3/TRBV12-4,NA,TRBJ1-4,CASTSSQNEILFF,TGTGCCAGCACTTCCAGCCAAAATGAAATACTGTTTTTT
NA,TRBV29-1,NA,TRBJ1-2,CSYDSGDRGYGCTF,NA
TRBD1,TRBV12-3/TRBV12-4,medium-sized,TRBJ1-1,CASSVTGLTEAFF,TGTGCCAGCAGTGTGACAGGGTTGACTGAAGCTTTCTTT
NA,TRBV19,NA,TRBJ1-1,CATSLRTEALF,TGTGCCACTAGCCTAAGGACTGAAGCTCTCTTT
NA,TRBV6-1,NA,TRBJ2-3,CASSAGANTGTQYF,TGTGCCAGCAGTGCGGGAGCTAATACAGGTACGCAGTATTTT
NA,TRBV6-1,NA,TRBJ2-7,CASSNGPYERYF,TGTGCCAGTAGTAACGGACCCTACGAGCGGTACTTC
NA,TRBV6-5,NA,TRBJ2-2,CASSYAVDGTGKPLF,TGTGCCAGCAGTTACGCAGTGGACGGCACCGGGAAGCCGCTTTTT
TRBD1,TRBV2,few,TRBJ2-7,CASSYDRASYEQYF,TGTGCCAGCAGTTACGACAGGGCTTCCTACGAGCAGTACTTC
NA,TRBV7-3,NA,TRBJ1-1,CASSLEMNTGAFF,TGTGCCAGCAGCTTAGAGATGAACACTGGAGCTTTCTTT
NA,TRBV11-2,once,TRBJ1-1,CAFSTRGAGITKTEAFF,TGTGCCTTCAGCACCAGAGGGGCGGGCATAACCAAAACTGAAGCTTTCTTT
TRBD1,TRBV4-1,medium-sized,TRBJ1-1,CASSQLRGGDTEAFF,TGCGCCAGCAGCCAACTCAGGGGGGGTGACACTGAAGCTTTCTTT
NA,TRBV11-2,NA,TRBJ2-1,CANSLRPSGRIYEQFF,TGTGCCAACAGCTTGCGCCCCAGTGGGAGGATCTATGAGCAGTTCTTC
TRBD1,TRBV28,many,TRBJ2-7,CASSSLRQGYSYEQYF,TGTGCCAGCAGCTCCCTCCGACAGGGTTACTCCTACGAGCAGTACTTC
NA,TRBV29-1,NA,TRBJ1-1,CSVTQCRDTEAFF,TGCAGCGTGACACAGTGTAGAGACACTGAAGCTTTCTTT